This is a list of T cell receptor beta chains from one sample in a study of human T cells and chemical hapten exposure. TCRdb re-analysed the RACE reads in MiXCR, keeping a single row per CDR3 protein. The sample gives 300,000 to 400,000 distinct CDR3 sequences, more than 4.5% of which show up once; 2.5% to 3% is in the top ten. The sample consisted of whole blood, taken in connection with sensitization to the hapten diphenylcyclopropenone (DPC). The receptors shown here come from a woman aged 45-65 years with alopecia areata. Some clones in this sample may be carry-over from other donors' samples. Both conserved end residues are part of each CDR3. Each record gives: J gene, clone size, V gene, D gene, CDR3 DNA, CDR3 protein. The D gene is left open where the match is weak. Size values are once, few and many counts, or a class for expanded clones, and some rows have none.

TRBJ2-3	many	TRBV28	NA	TGTGCCAGCCAGGGCACAGATACGCAGTATTTT	CASQGTDTQYF
TRBJ2-3	few	TRBV6-5	NA	TGTGCCAGCACGAGGCTTAGTCACACAGATACGCAGTATTTT	CASTRLSHTDTQYF
TRBJ1-2	NA	TRBV4-1	TRBD1	TGCGCCAGCAGCCCTGTGACAGGGAGCCATGGCTACACCTTC	CASSPVTGSHGYTF
TRBJ2-3	few	TRBV11-2	TRBD2	TGTGCCAGCAGCTTTCCGGGTAGCGGGGGGCCCCCTTCTGCAGATACGCAGTATTTT	CASSFPGSGGPPSADTQYF
TRBJ1-1	many	TRBV4-1	NA	TGCGCCAGCAGCCAAATAGGGGTGAACACTGAAGCTTTCTTT	CASSQIGVNTEAFF
TRBJ1-5	NA	TRBV11-2	NA	TGTGCCAGCAGCTTAGGGCCGGTCGAGGGTCAGCCCCAGCATTTT	CASSLGPVEGQPQHF
TRBJ2-2	many	TRBV28	NA	TGTGCCTCCCGGGGGGCCGCTTACACCGGGGAGCTGTTTTTT	CASRGAAYTGELFF
TRBJ1-6	many	TRBV6-5	NA	TGTGCCAGCAGTTACTCGAGTTGGACAGCCGAAGGATACTATAATTCACCCCTCCACTTT	CASSYSSWTAEGYYNSPLHF
TRBJ2-2	NA	TRBV19	TRBD1	TGTGCCAGTAGTACAGGGGGCAACACCGGGGAGCTGTTTTTT	CASSTGGNTGELFF
TRBJ1-4	many	TRBV20-1	NA	TGCAGTGCTTCCCGGGAGTTAGCTAATGAAAAACTGTTTTTT	CSASRELANEKLFF
TRBJ2-3	many	TRBV7-2	NA	TGTGCCAGCAGCACCGTTTCGGATACGCAGTATTTT	CASSTVSDTQYF
TRBJ2-2	few	TRBV27	TRBD1	TGTGCCAGCAGTCAATCCGGGACAGGGCACACCGGGGAGCTGTTTTTT	CASSQSGTGHTGELFF
TRBJ2-7	many	TRBV6-9	NA	TGTGCCAGCAGTCTGGACCGGTCCATGATCTACGAGCAGTACTTC	CASSLDRSMIYEQYF
TRBJ1-1	few	TRBV10-1	NA	TGCGCCAGCAGTGAGTCCCCAGGGCTGAACACTGAAGCTTTCTTT	CASSESPGLNTEAFF
TRBJ1-2	many	TRBV27	NA	TGTGCCAGCAGTTTCAGGGTCAACTATGGCTACACCTTC	CASSFRVNYGYTF
TRBJ2-6	NA	TRBV4-1	NA	TGCGCCAGCAGCCAAGTCCTCGTCTTGGAAGGCCACTCTGGGGCCAACGTCCTGACTTTC	CASSQVLVLEGHSGANVLTF
TRBJ1-1	few	TRBV18	TRBD1	TGTGCCAGCTCACCACGTGACAGGGACGCTGAAGCTTTCTTT	CASSPRDRDAEAFF
TRBJ2-2	many	TRBV20-1	NA	TGCAGTGCTAGAGATAGGCGAGAAAAGAACACCGGGGAGCTGTTTTTT	CSARDRREKNTGELFF
TRBJ2-7	NA	TRBV5-1	NA	TGCGCCAGCAGCCCGGGGAACCGGGGCGAGCAGTACTTC	CASSPGNRGEQYF
TRBJ1-5	many	TRBV5-5	NA	TGTGCCAGCAGCAGCGAGGGAAATAGCAATCAGCCCCAGCATTTT	CASSSEGNSNQPQHF
TRBJ1-1	few	TRBV14	NA	TGTGCCAGCAGCCAAAGTGGGAGGAGTTGGATACAAGCTTTCTTT	CASSQSGRSWIQAFF
TRBJ2-1	NA	TRBV7-2	TRBD2	TGTGCCAGCAGCTTCAGAGCGGGAGCAGAGGAGCAGTTCTTC	CASSFRAGAEEQFF
TRBJ1-2	few	TRBV7-9	NA	TGTGCCAGCAGCGTGGACCTGGTATTCTACACCTTC	CASSVDLVFYTF
TRBJ1-5	many	TRBV20-1	NA	TGCAGTGTTAGGGACGGTAGCAATCAGCCCCAGCATTTT	CSVRDGSNQPQHF
TRBJ2-1	few	TRBV5-1	TRBD1	TGCGCCAGCAGCGCGGGACAGGGGGCGAACAATGAGCAGTTCTTC	CASSAGQGANNEQFF
TRBJ2-5	few	TRBV6-6	NA	TGTGCCAGCAGTTACTCGAGTCAAGAGACCCAGTACTTC	CASSYSSQETQYF
TRBJ1-1	many	TRBV6-1	NA	TGTGCCAGCAGAGCCCAGGATCAAATGAACACTGAAGCTTTCTTT	CASRAQDQMNTEAFF
TRBJ2-3	NA	TRBV5-4	NA	TGTGCCAGCAGCTTGGAGTGGCGCGATACGCAGTATTTT	CASSLEWRDTQYF
TRBJ1-1	few	TRBV12-3/TRBV12-4	TRBD1	TGTGCCAGCAGTCGTACAGGGGTGGGCACTGAAGCTTTCTTT	CASSRTGVGTEAFF
TRBJ2-3	many	TRBV24-1	TRBD2	TGTGCCACCAGGGGTAGCGGGAAAGATACGCAGTATTTT	CATRGSGKDTQYF
TRBJ1-2	NA	TRBV6-6	NA	TGTGCCAGCAGTTCTTCTGGCGGCTACACCTTC	CASSSSGGYTF
TRBJ1-2	many	TRBV29-1	NA	TGCAGCGTTGATGGGGGGATCTATGGCTACACCTTC	CSVDGGIYGYTF
TRBJ1-1	many	TRBV11-2	NA	TGTGCCAGCAGCCAAGGTGGCAGGGAGACTGAAGCTTTCTTT	CASSQGGRETEAFF
TRBJ1-2	few	TRBV23-1	NA	TGCGCCAGCAGTCAAAGGGGGGTTGGCTACACCTTC	CASSQRGVGYTF
TRBJ2-1	NA	TRBV2	NA	TGTGCCAGCAGGGAGAGGAGCCACAATGAGCAGTTCTTC	CASRERSHNEQFF
TRBJ1-1	few	TRBV10-2	NA	TGCGCCAGCAGTGAGTCGACAAGGGCTTTCTTT	CASSESTRAFF
TRBJ1-1	NA	TRBV9	NA	TGTGCCAGCAGCGTAGAGGCAGGAGGAAACACTGAAGCTTTCTTT	CASSVEAGGNTEAFF
TRBJ1-2	many	TRBV29-1	NA	TGCAGCGTTGACCCAAGTAACTATGGCTACACCTTC	CSVDPSNYGYTF
TRBJ2-1	many	TRBV9	TRBD1	TGTGCCAGCACCCCGCGACAGGGTACAAATGAGCAGTTCTTC	CASTPRQGTNEQFF
TRBJ2-3	many	TRBV9	TRBD2	TGTGCCAGCAGCGTAGAGACTAGCGGGGGGGCCACAGATACGCAGTATTTT	CASSVETSGGATDTQYF
TRBJ1-1	many	TRBV28	NA	TGTGCCAGCAGTTTCACAGGACGTTATTCTGAAGCTTTCTTT	CASSFTGRYSEAFF
TRBJ1-4	few	TRBV2	NA	TGTGCCAGCAGTGAGAAGGGGAGATTACCGCGAAAGGGGAGGGAAAAACTGTTTTTT	CASSEKGRLPRKGREKLFF
TRBJ2-5	few	TRBV28	NA	TGTGCCAGCAGCTACCGGGGACCCAACCAAGAGACCCAGTACTTC	CASSYRGPNQETQYF
TRBJ2-2	few	TRBV2	NA	TGTGCCAGCCGGGACGGACGAGGTCGGGAGCTGTTTTTT	CASRDGRGRELFF